One sample yielded the 23 T cell receptor beta chains listed below, sequenced in a study of shared clonotypes between healthy human individuals. TCRdb's table, derived via immunoSEQ multiplex PCR, lists solely in-frame clones and lacks some. Here the sample spans over a million clones, roughly 95% being singletons. Sample: naive CD4+ T cells sorted from blood. Noted subset: CD45RA+ positively selected. The receptors shown here come from a man aged 25 to 40 in good health.

This chain uses TRBV7-9 with TRBJ1-1; D might be TRBD1 (5 bases). V lost 5 bases and J lost 7, with 14 bases in between. This CDR3 is built from 13 residues. CDR1 and CDR2 (germline): SEHNR, FQNEAQ (reference sequence). The CDR3 sequence: CASSPTDLLEAFF. In nucleotides, the CDR3 is TGTGCCAGCAGCCCGACAGATCTTCTTGAAGCTTTCTTT. Combining the CDR3 with reference TRBV7-9 and TRBJ1-1 gives the whole variable domain DTGVSQNPRHKITKRGQNVTFRCDPISEHNRLYWYRQTLGQGPEFLTYFQNEAQLEKSRLLSDRFSAERPKGSFSTLEIQRTEQGDSAMYLCASSPTDLLEAFFGQGTRLTVV.

The CDR3: CASSEPRHGTYEQYF. CDR3 sequence (DNA): TGTGCCAGCTCAGAACCACGACACGGTACCTACGAGCAGTACTTC. The gene calls are TRBV18 and TRBJ2-7; no clear D gene. The CDR3 extends over 15 amino acids. Germline V gene sequence: CDR1 KGHSH, CDR2 LQKENI. V lost 5 bases and J lost 2, with 16 bases in between.

The rearrangement uses TRBV7-9 and TRBJ2-1; no definite D call. Germline lookup yields CDR1 SEHNR and CDR2 FQNEAQ (reference sequence). The V and J ends lost 6 bases and 7 bases respectively, with 10 bases between them. This CDR3 contains 12 residues. CDR3 region: CASRSTRNEQFF. For the CDR3, the DNA is TGTGCCAGCAGGTCGACAAGGAATGAGCAGTTCTTC. Variable domain in full (rest from reference TRBV7-9 and TRBJ2-1): DTGVSQNPRHKITKRGQNVTFRCDPISEHNRLYWYRQTLGQGPEFLTYFQNEAQLEKSRLLSDRFSAERPKGSFSTLEIQRTEQGDSAMYLCASRSTRNEQFFGPGTRLTVL.

The rearrangement links TRBV28 to TRBJ1-1, with D tentatively TRBD1 (6 bases). CDR3 length: 16 residues. Trimming cost V 5 bases and J 3 bases, with 19 bases left between them. Germline lookup yields CDR1 MDHEN and CDR2 SYDVKM. CDR3 DNA: TGTGCCAGCAGTCGACCCATCGGGGGGCCCTACACTGAAGCTTTCTTT. This codes for CASSRPIGGPYTEAFF.

The genes are TRBV28 and TRBJ2-5; D might be TRBD2 (6 bases). V lost 2 bases, J lost 1 base, and 14 bases lay in between. Germline CDR1 reads MDHEN; CDR2 reads SYDVKM. The CDR3 contains 16 residues. CDR3 in amino acids: CASSLVPGVFQETQYF. The CDR3 DNA reads TGTGCCAGCAGTTTAGTACCGGGAGTCTTCCAAGAGACCCAGTACTTC.

This sequence joins TRBV28 and TRBJ1-4, with TRBD1 matching over 7 bases. Trimming took 6 bases from V and 8 from J; bases not matched to a gene: 12. The length of the CDR3 is 15 residues. Germline V gene lookup returns CDR1 MDHEN and CDR2 SYDVKM. CDR3 region: CASSVTGAAREKLFF. As DNA, the CDR3 is TGTGCCAGCAGCGTTACAGGGGCGGCCCGGGAAAAACTGTTTTTT.

This chain joins TRBV28 and TRBJ2-1; no definite D call. The CDR3 length is 11 residues. Trimming removed 5 bases at V and 6 bases at J, with 5 bases between. In germline, CDR1 is MDHEN, CDR2 SYDVKM. The CDR3 sequence is CASSTFNEQFF. The CDR3 DNA reads TGTGCCAGCAGTACCTTCAATGAGCAGTTCTTC.

The genes are TRBV9 and TRBJ2-7; 9 bases agree with TRBD1. This CDR3 comprises 15 residues. The J segment lost 3 bases and the V segment lost 7 bases, leaving 11 bases of the junction unmatched. CDR1 and CDR2 from the germline V gene are SGDLS and YYNGEE. CDR3 nucleotide sequence: TGTGCCAGCTCCAGGACCGGGACAGGGCTCTACGAGCAGTACTTC. Its translation: CASSRTGTGLYEQYF. Full variable domain (outside the CDR3, taken from reference TRBV9 and TRBJ2-7): DSGVTQTPKHLITATGQRVTLRCSPRSGDLSVYWYQQSLDQGLQFLIQYYNGEERAKGNILERFSAQQFPDLHSELNLSSLELGDSALYFCASSRTGTGLYEQYFGPGTRLTVT.

This clone has a single count. The same CDR3 can be traced to other DNA sequences in this sample. V and J are TRBV28 and TRBJ1-5; no reliable D call. With 2 bases removed from V and 0 bases from J, the gap between germline ends came to 5 bases. The CDR3 length is 14 residues. From germline, CDR1 is MDHEN and CDR2 SYDVKM. CDR3 sequence: CASSLLGSNQPQHF. Written as DNA, the CDR3 is TGTGCCAGCAGTTTACTGGGTAGCAATCAGCCCCAGCATTTT. The whole variable domain, remainder taken from reference TRBV28 and TRBJ1-5, is DVKVTQSSRYLVKRTGEKVFLECVQDMDHENMFWYRQDPGLGLRLIYFSYDVKMKEKGDIPEGYSVSREKKERFSLILESASTNQTSMYLCASSLLGSNQPQHFGDGTRLSIL.

This chain links TRBV15 with TRBJ1-1; D uncertain. Per germline, CDR1 LNHNV and CDR2 YYDKDF (reference sequence). The CDR3 spans 14 residues. V lost 3 bases and J lost 1, with 9 bases in between. CDR3 residues: CATSSIDANTEAFF. CDR3 nucleotide sequence: TGTGCCACCAGCAGCATCGATGCGAACACTGAAGCTTTCTTT.

The chain combines TRBV2 with TRBJ1-2; 7 bases map to TRBD1. The CDR3 covers 13 residues. The germline CDR1 and CDR2 sequences are SNHLY and FYNNEI. J was trimmed by 3 bases and V by 3 bases; bases with no gene match: 1. Written as DNA, the CDR3 is TGTGCCAGCAGTGACAGGGGGGACTATGGCTACACCTTC. The encoded protein is CASSDRGDYGYTF.

This chain links TRBV7-9 with TRBJ2-2; a weak D match, TRBD2 (6 bases). V dropped 10 bases and J dropped 6 bases, with 18 bases sitting between them. The germline CDR1 and CDR2 sequences are SEHNR and FQNEAQ (reference sequence). This CDR3 is built from 14 residues. In DNA, the CDR3 is TGTGCCACGGGTTATCGGGAGTTGGCCGGGGAGCTGTTTTTT. Protein product: CATGYRELAGELFF.

The rearrangement uses TRBV6-5 and TRBJ1-1; D gene unclear. Germline loops: CDR1 MNHEY, CDR2 SVGAGI. Trimming pared 8 bases from V and 7 bases from J, leaving 11 bases between. This CDR3 has 11 amino acids. The CDR3 nucleotides read TGTGCCAGCGTCGGGGTCGGTGAAGCTTTCTTT. This encodes CASVGVGEAFF.

Here the CDR3 DNA reads TGTGCCAGCAGTCCACCCTCCCGCGGGAGAAACGAGCAGTACTTC. Translating it yields CASSPPSRGRNEQYF. The rearrangement links TRBV28 to TRBJ2-7; TRBD2 aligns across 7 bases. The CDR3 length is 15 residues. J was trimmed by 5 bases and V by 5 bases; bases with no gene match: 12. Per the germline V gene, CDR1 is MDHEN and CDR2 is SYDVKM.

This clone was recorded only once. The chain links TRBV7-8 to TRBJ1-3, with D perhaps TRBD1 (5 bases). The CDR3 is 16 amino acids. V lost 1 base and J lost 0, with 10 bases in between. From germline, CDR1 is SGHVS and CDR2 FQNEAQ. The CDR3 DNA follows: TGTGCCAGCAGCTTAGGGACACGCGCCTCTGGAAACACCATATATTTT. Its translation is CASSLGTRASGNTIYF.

The chain is built from TRBV5-6 and TRBJ2-2; D gene ambiguous. Germline lookup yields CDR1 SGHDT and CDR2 YYEEEE. This CDR3 contains 13 residues. Between the trimmed V and J ends, which lost 0 bases and 6 bases, there was a span of 6 bases. The chain's CDR3 is CASSLVRAGELFF. The CDR3 DNA follows: TGTGCCAGCAGCTTGGTTAGGGCCGGGGAGCTGTTTTTT.

The rearrangement joins TRBV4-1 to TRBJ2-2, with D perhaps matching TRBD1 (6 bases). The CDR3 totals 13 residues. The germline V gene has CDR1 MGHRA and CDR2 YSYEKL. The V and J ends lost 3 bases and 14 bases respectively, with 16 bases between them. CDR3 amino acids: CASSQADLQGLFF. The CDR3 nucleotides are TGCGCCAGCAGCCAGGCTGATTTACAGGGACTGTTTTTT.

The genes are TRBV14 and TRBJ1-2; 9 bases fit TRBD1. CDR1 is SGHDN, CDR2 FVKESK, per germline. This CDR3 is 16 amino acids long. J gave up 0 bases and V 1 base, and 3 bases lay outside the gene matches. CDR3 region: CASSQGGQGSNYGYTF. In nucleotides, the CDR3 is TGTGCCAGCAGCCAAGGGGGACAGGGCTCTAACTATGGCTACACCTTC. Variable domain in full (rest from reference TRBV14 and TRBJ1-2): EAGVTQFPSHSVIEKGQTVTLRCDPISGHDNLYWYRRVMGKEIKFLLHFVKESKQDESGMPNNRFLAERTGGTYSTLKVQPAELEDSGVYFCASSQGGQGSNYGYTFGSGTRLTVV.

The chain links TRBV2 to TRBJ1-1, with D hard to call. The germline V gene encodes CDR1 SNHLY and CDR2 FYNNEI. V lost 4 bases, J lost 1 base, and 7 bases lay in between. CDR3 length equals 13 residues. Written as DNA, the CDR3 is TGTGCCAGCAGTGTGCCCCAGAACACTGAAGCTTTCTTT. Its protein is CASSVPQNTEAFF.

The gene calls are TRBV10-3 and TRBJ2-7; D not resolved. The germline V gene has CDR1 ENHRY and CDR2 SYGVKD. The CDR3 spans 15 residues. V gave up 2 bases and J gave up 0 bases, with 11 bases separating them. CDR3 DNA: TGTGCCATCAGTGAGCCCGAGCGAAACTCCTACGAGCAGTACTTC. Translation gives CAISEPERNSYEQYF.

V and J are TRBV5-4 and TRBJ2-1; 10 bases are shared with TRBD2. CDR1 is SGHNT, CDR2 YYREEE, per germline (reference sequence). The CDR3 runs 14 residues. Trimming at V came to 3 bases and at J to 8 bases, leaving 5 bases not matched to a gene. The CDR3 reads CASSSKREGHEQFF. CDR3 coding DNA: TGTGCCAGCAGCTCCAAGCGGGAGGGGCATGAGCAGTTCTTC.

The chain recombines TRBV14 with TRBJ2-1; a weak D match, TRBD1 (6 bases). The germline V and J ends were trimmed by 6 bases and 0 bases, with 15 bases remaining between them. This CDR3 is 16 amino acids long. CDR1 SGHDN and CDR2 FVKESK come from the germline V gene. CDR3 DNA sequence: TGTGCCAGCAGTGCGAGAGCGACAGGCTCCTACAATGAGCAGTTCTTC. Protein sequence: CASSARATGSYNEQFF.

The V gene is TRBV28, the J gene TRBJ1-1; D not certain. V gave up 7 bases and J gave up 1 base, with 7 bases separating them. The CDR3 covers 12 residues. Germline V gene sequence: CDR1 MDHEN, CDR2 SYDVKM. CDR3: CASKPENTEAFF. DNA for the CDR3: TGTGCCAGCAAGCCTGAGAACACTGAAGCTTTCTTT.